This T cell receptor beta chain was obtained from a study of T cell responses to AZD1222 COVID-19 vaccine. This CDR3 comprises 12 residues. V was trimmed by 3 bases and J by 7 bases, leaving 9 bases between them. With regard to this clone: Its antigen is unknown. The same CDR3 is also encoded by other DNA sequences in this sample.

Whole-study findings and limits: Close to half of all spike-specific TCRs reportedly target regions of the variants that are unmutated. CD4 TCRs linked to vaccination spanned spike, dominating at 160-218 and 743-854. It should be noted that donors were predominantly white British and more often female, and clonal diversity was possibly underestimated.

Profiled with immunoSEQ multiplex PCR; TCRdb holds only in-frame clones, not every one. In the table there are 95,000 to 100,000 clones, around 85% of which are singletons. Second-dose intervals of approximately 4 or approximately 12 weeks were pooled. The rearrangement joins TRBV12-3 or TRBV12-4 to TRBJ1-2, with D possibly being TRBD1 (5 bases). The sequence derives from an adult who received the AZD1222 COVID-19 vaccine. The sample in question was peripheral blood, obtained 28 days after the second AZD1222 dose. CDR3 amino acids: CASSLGGSGYTF. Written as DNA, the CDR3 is TGTGCCAGCAGTTTGGGGGGATCTGGCTACACCTTC.